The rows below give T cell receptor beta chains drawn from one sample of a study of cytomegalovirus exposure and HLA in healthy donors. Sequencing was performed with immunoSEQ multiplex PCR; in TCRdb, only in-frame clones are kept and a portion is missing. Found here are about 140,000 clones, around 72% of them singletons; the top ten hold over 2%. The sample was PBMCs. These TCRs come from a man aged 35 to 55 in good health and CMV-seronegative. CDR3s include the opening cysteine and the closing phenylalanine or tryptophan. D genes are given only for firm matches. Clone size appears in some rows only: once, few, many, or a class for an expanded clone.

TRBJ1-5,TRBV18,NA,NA,CASSPQRDQPQHF,TGTGCCAGCTCACCACAGCGTGATCAGCCCCAGCATTTT
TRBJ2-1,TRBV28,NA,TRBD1,CASRGKQGARYNEQFF,TGTGCCAGCAGGGGTAAACAGGGGGCGCGGTACAATGAGCAGTTCTTC
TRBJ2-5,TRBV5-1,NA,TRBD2,CASSRTSGGAETQYF,TGCGCCAGCAGCAGGACTAGCGGGGGGGCCGAGACCCAGTACTTC
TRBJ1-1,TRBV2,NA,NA,CASSDWTPNTEAFF,TGTGCCAGCAGTGACTGGACACCGAACACTGAAGCTTTCTTT
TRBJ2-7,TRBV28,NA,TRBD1,CASSLRTGGGLVPIYEQYF,TGTGCCAGCAGTTTACGGACAGGGGGCGGACTAGTCCCCATCTACGAGCAGTACTTC
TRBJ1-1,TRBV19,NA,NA,CASTEGWNTEAFF,TGTGCCAGTACAGAGGGATGGAACACTGAAGCTTTCTTT
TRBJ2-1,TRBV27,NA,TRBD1,CASSWDRGRNEQFF,TGTGCCAGCAGCTGGGACAGGGGACGCAATGAGCAGTTCTTC
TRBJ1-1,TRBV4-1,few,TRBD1,CASSPLGDRANTEAFF,TGCGCCAGCAGCCCATTGGGGGACAGGGCGAACACTGAAGCTTTCTTT
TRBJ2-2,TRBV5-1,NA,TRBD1,CASSLLTGGAGELFF,TGCGCCAGCAGCTTGCTGACAGGGGGGGCCGGGGAGCTGTTTTTT
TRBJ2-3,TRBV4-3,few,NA,CASSQSSRDTQYF,TGCGCCAGCAGCCAAAGCTCGCGTGATACGCAGTATTTT
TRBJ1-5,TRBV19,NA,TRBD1,CASSVDRDSGQPQHF,TGTGCCAGTAGTGTGGACAGGGATTCAGGTCAGCCCCAGCATTTT
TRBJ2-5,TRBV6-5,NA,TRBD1,CASGTGLYQETQYF,TGTGCCAGCGGGACAGGGCTGTACCAAGAGACCCAGTACTTC
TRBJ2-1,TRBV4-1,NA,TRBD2,CASSQGSGRENNEQFF,TGCGCCAGCAGCCAGGGTAGCGGGAGAGAGAACAATGAGCAGTTCTTC
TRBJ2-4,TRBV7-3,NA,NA,CASSPQSGPGNIQYF,TGTGCCAGCAGCCCTCAAAGTGGCCCTGGAAACATTCAGTACTTC
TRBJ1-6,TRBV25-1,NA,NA,CASSEHGDEVPLHF,TGTGCCAGCAGTGAGCATGGAGACGAGGTCCCCCTCCACTTT
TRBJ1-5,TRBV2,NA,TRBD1,CASSEGQGAYNQPQHF,TGTGCCAGCAGTGAAGGACAGGGGGCTTACAATCAGCCCCAGCATTTT
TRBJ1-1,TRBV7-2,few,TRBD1,CASSPTGVNTEAFF,TGTGCCAGCAGCCCTACAGGGGTAAACACTGAAGCTTTCTTT
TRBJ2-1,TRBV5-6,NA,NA,CASSSRRGPHEQFF,TGTGCCAGCAGCTCCAGACGTGGGCCCCATGAGCAGTTCTTC
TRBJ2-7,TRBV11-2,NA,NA,CASSFAQGGSYEQYF,TGTGCCAGCAGCTTCGCACAGGGTGGGTCCTACGAGCAGTACTTC
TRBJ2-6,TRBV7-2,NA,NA,CASSTGTSSGANVLTF,TGTGCCAGCAGCACCGGGACAAGCTCTGGGGCCAACGTCCTGACTTTC
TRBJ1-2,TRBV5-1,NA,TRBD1,CASSPGDSNYGYTF,TGCGCCAGCAGCCCCGGGGACAGTAACTATGGCTACACCTTC
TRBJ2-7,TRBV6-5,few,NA,CASRQSYEQYF,TGTGCCAGCAGGCAGTCCTACGAGCAGTACTTC
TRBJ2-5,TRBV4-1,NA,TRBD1,CASSQRQGPLSETQYF,TGCGCCAGCAGCCAACGACAGGGCCCACTTTCGGAGACCCAGTACTTC
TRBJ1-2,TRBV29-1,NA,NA,CSVETSRQNYGYTF,TGCAGCGTTGAAACATCGCGACAAAACTATGGCTACACCTTC
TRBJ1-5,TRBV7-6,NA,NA,CASSLGAGQPQHF,TGTGCCAGCAGCTTAGGGGCAGGGCAGCCCCAGCATTTT
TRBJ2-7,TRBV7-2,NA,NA,CASSPRTPGAYEQYF,TGTGCCAGCAGCCCTCGGACACCTGGGGCCTACGAGCAGTACTTC
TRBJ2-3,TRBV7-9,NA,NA,CASRPSGTDTQYF,TGTGCCAGCAGACCTAGCGGCACAGATACGCAGTATTTT